This T cell receptor beta chain appears in the sequencing data of a study of human T cells and chemical hapten exposure. Whole-study context: The study sensitized with 2% DPC on a 2 cm by 2 cm patch of upper inner arm skin.

TCRdb fed the RACE reads into MiXCR, producing one record per CDR3 protein. The sample has tens of thousands of distinct CDR3 sequences; 12% to 15% are singletons. This CDR3 contains 14 residues. Germline values: CDR1 SQVTM, CDR2 ANQGSEA. Germline trimming cut 4 bases from V and 9 bases from J; bases unmatched to any gene: 7. The time point denotes: pre-sensitization, week 0. As to treatment: therapeutic diphenylcyclopropenone sensitization with weekly scalp DPC. It was from unfractionated whole blood that total RNA was extracted. The material sequenced was whole blood, taken in connection with sensitization to the hapten diphenylcyclopropenone (DPC). The V gene is TRBV29-1, the J gene TRBJ2-6; 9 nucleotides line up with TRBD1. The source is a woman between 45 and 60 years old with alopecia areata. Some clones in this sample may be carry-over from other donors' samples. In DNA, the CDR3 is TGCAGCGTTGCCCGGGACAGGGCAGTCAACGTCCTGACTTTC. It is translated as CSVARDRAVNVLTF.